This T cell receptor beta chain was profiled in a study of T cells in Graves' hyperthyroidism and ophthalmopathy (dated 2019 in TCRdb). With regard to the full study: Peripheral blood was sampled at the time of initial diagnosis, prior to any treatment. A discovery cohort of fewer than 110 patients, about 44 with Graves' ophthalmopathy and over 55 with stable Graves' hyperthyroidism, was used to find distinguishing TCR V-J signatures. Prospective prediction of ophthalmopathy was tested in an independent validation cohort of 18 to 20 hyperthyroidism patients and some 17 patients who later progressed to ophthalmopathy. The 100 or so discovery patients were divided at random into training and test sets in a 7:3 ratio. Thyroid tissue and blood T-cell repertoires from several Graves' hyperthyroidism patients were also compared in the study. Following sampling, methimazole starting at 30 mg daily was given to hyperthyroidism patients, and high-dose intravenous methylprednisolone was given to ophthalmopathy patients. The paper describes TCR Vbeta CDR3 sequencing of about 140 peripheral blood samples, made up of around 41 ophthalmopathy patients, some 76 hyperthyroidism patients and about 17 progressor patients. Summary of the overall study and its limitations: In cross-validation, a model built on a 13 V-J signature told ophthalmopathy apart from stable hyperthyroidism with 87.88% sensitivity and 81% to 82% specificity, and in testing the same model reached 80%/75%. Sample size was not statistically predetermined, and investigators were not blinded to group allocation. In validation, the model predicted progression to ophthalmopathy a median of about 6.8 months before onset, with roughly 70% sensitivity and roughly 72% specificity. Most expanded thyroid clonotypes (frequency above 0.001) were also found in blood, which suggests that blood repertoires may mirror thyroid immune responses.

TCR beta CDR3 regions were amplified from RNA transcripts. For the first round of RT-PCR on the TCR CDR3, the HTBI primer set was used together with the Qiagen OneStep RT-PCR kit. The libraries were constructed in a second round of multiplex PCR and then size-selected and purified. Libraries were sequenced paired-end with 100 bp reads on an Illumina HiSeq2000. For the original study's pipeline: SOAPnuke was used to process the raw data, removing reads that contained adapters or uncalled bases, had a mean Phred below 15, or lacked an exact match to the constant primer or identifier. COPE v1.2.5 was used to merge high-quality paired reads, and clonotypes were defined as unique nucleotide sequences. MiTCR v1.1 was used to align clonotypes to the IMGT TRBV, TRBD and TRBJ reference segments. The analysis included only V-J combinations with a frequency above 0.0001, which together covered 98% to 99.2% of the repertoires. A TCS score was defined as the ratio between F50 (clonal expansion) and ExV (chaos), using BLOSUM62-based TCRdist between CDR3 peptides within each V-J. Welch's t-statistics and random forest reduced fewer than 600 V-J features to about 13, which were used in a naive Bayes classifier (R e1071). TCRdb's own reprocessing of the public reads used fastp at Q25 and MiXCR and kept productive beta chains. CDR3 protein sequences are deduplicated, and each keeps its most common genes and DNA. The V and J calls reflect TCRdb's pipeline rather than the authors' work. The sample data list approximately 690,000 distinct CDR3 sequences, and around 21% of these were observed just once. The ten most abundant clones make up 30% to 40% of the sample.

This clonotype has a count of ten or more. The antigen it recognizes is unknown. No clone much larger than this one lies a single base away; base qualities are absent. Ophthalmopathy patients had moderately to severely active disease, with a Clinical Activity Score of 3 or more, a NOSPECS grade of 4 or more, and a disease duration of less than 3 months. Exclusion was applied to patients with uncontrolled infections, other autoimmune diseases, pregnancy or lactation. Clinical symptoms, serum thyroxine and TRAb, thyroid ultrasound, and orbital computed tomography formed the basis for the diagnoses. Ficoll-Paque density gradient centrifugation was used to isolate PBMCs from approximately 10 ml of fresh peripheral blood. Trizol reagent was used to extract total RNA, and RNA quality was then checked on an Agilent 2100 Bioanalyzer. Clipping removes 5 bases from V and 5 bases from J, with 6 as the unmatched junction base count. Taken from the germline V gene, the CDR1 and CDR2 loops are SNHLY and FYNNEI. The CDR3 has 13 amino acids, counting the end cysteine and phenylalanine. CDR3 DNA is the only sequence kept; it has 39 bases, read in frame from the first base.

Input material: blood. Recombination joined TRBV2 with TRBJ2-7; 7 of the junction bases match TRBD1. The TCR sequence derives from a young man with Graves' ophthalmopathy. CDR3 loop: CASSRQGIHEQYF. The DNA sequence is TGTGCCAGCAGTAGACAGGGTATCCACGAGCAGTACTTC.